The entry below gives a single T cell receptor (beta chain) sequence along with its context. No antigen is known for it. This sample is part of a study of T cell responses to AZD1222 COVID-19 vaccine. The study's findings and limits: In the spike-specific TCR repertoire, nearly half reportedly target unmutated variant regions.

The data were produced by immunoSEQ multiplex PCR, yet TCRdb's version contains in-frame clones alone and is incomplete. Among 140,000 or so clones listed, roughly 87% were seen once. The germline V gene encodes CDR1 SGHNT and CDR2 YENEEA. V was shortened by 1 base and J by 2 bases, with 12 bases between the two germline ends. This CDR3 spans 16 amino acids. This clonotype was sampled from an adult who received the MenACWY meningococcal vaccine as a control. The chain combines TRBV11-3 with TRBJ2-1, with a tentative D call TRBD2 (7 bases). The sample was peripheral blood, taken 28 days after the second dose of the MenACWY control vaccine. The CDR3 DNA reads as TGTGCCAGCAGCTTAGTGGGGGCGGGGGCCTACAATGAGCAGTTCTTC. This translates into CASSLVGAGAYNEQFF.